This T cell receptor (beta chain) was obtained from a study of OX40 agonist ivuxolimab in advanced cancers. Profiling relied on immunoSEQ multiplex PCR, and the TCRdb table lists in-frame clones only, not all of them. Of 65,000 to 80,000 clones listed, approximately 80% were seen once; the top ten hold 8.2%. Trimming took off 6 bases at V and 6 bases at J, with 11 bases between the two ends. This CDR3 comprises 13 residues. Germline loops: CDR1 WSHSY, CDR2 SAAADI. The TCR sequence derives from an adult with an advanced solid tumor such as melanoma, head and neck, liver or kidney cancer. The sequences come from CD4+ or CD8+ T cells sorted from blood, collected in a trial of the OX40 agonist ivuxolimab. The rearrangement uses TRBV10-2 and TRBJ1-4; D gene ambiguous. The CDR3 reads CASSNRHDEKLFF. The CDR3 DNA is TGCGCCAGCAGCAATAGACACGATGAAAAACTGTTTTTT.